The source of this T cell receptor (beta chain) is a study of blood T cell repertoires in COVID-19. Study as a whole: Researchers got acute and convalescent COVID-19 samples from the United States, Italy and Spain.

Authors' methods: Reference gene primer amplification in the assay estimated nucleated cell counts. Produced via immunoSEQ multiplex PCR; TCRdb's table is partial and in-frame only. V, J and clone size are taken as reported in that table, and D and trimming were inferred from the DNA itself. The table shows over 75,000 clones, with 88% occurring only once. The germline V gene encodes CDR1 SGHRS and CDR2 YFSETQ. CDR3 length: 14 amino acids. V shed 1 base and J 3 bases; nucleotides not matched to a gene: 3. The genes are TRBV5-1 and TRBJ2-5; the match to TRBD1 covers 7 bases. The TCR was taken from a woman of 80 years or more with acute or convalescent COVID-19. The source material was peripheral blood. This CDR3 reads CASSLSGTEETQYF. DNA for the CDR3: TGCGCCAGCAGCTTGTCCGGGACAGAAGAGACCCAGTACTTC.